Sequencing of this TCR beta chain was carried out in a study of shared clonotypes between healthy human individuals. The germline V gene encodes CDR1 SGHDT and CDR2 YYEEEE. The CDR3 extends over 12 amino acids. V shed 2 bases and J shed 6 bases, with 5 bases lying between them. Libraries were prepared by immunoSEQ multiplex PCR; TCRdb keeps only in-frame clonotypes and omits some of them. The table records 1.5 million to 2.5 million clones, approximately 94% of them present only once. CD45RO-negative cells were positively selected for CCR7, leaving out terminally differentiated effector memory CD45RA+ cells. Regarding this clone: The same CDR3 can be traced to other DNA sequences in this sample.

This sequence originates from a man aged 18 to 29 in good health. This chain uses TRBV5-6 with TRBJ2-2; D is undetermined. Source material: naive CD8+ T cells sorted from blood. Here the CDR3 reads CASSLTPGELFF. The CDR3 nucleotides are TGTGCCAGCAGCTTAACCCCCGGGGAGCTGTTTTTT.